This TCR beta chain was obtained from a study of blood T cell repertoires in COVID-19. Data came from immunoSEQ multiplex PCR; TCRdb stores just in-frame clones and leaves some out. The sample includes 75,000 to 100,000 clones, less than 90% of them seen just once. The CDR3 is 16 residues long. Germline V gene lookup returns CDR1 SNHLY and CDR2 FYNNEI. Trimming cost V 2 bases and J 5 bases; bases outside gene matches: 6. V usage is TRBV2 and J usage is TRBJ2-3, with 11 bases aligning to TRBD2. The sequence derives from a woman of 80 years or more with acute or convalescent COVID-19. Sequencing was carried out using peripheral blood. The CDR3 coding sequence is TGTGCCAGCAGTGAATCGCCTAGCGGGGGGTTAGATACGCAGTATTTT. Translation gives CASSESPSGGLDTQYF.